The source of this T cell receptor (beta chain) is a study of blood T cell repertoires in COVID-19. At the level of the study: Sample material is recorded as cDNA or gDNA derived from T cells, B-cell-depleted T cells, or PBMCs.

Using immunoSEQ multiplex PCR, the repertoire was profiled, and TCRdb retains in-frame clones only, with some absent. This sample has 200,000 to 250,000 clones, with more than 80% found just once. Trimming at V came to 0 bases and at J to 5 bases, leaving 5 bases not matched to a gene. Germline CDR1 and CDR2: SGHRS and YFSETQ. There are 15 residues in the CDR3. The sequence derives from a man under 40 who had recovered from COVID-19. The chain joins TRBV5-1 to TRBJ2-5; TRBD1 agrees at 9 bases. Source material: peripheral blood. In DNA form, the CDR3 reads TGCGCCAGCAGCTTGGCCGGGACAGGGCCGGAGACCCAGTACTTC. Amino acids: CASSLAGTGPETQYF.